A single sample gave rise to the 21 T cell receptor beta chains below, sequenced in a study of cytomegalovirus exposure and HLA in healthy donors. Some clones are missing from TCRdb's copy, which holds only in-frame ones; the method was immunoSEQ multiplex PCR. The repertoire has about 170,000 clones, more than 75% of them found once; the top ten carry more than 1.3%. Sequencing was carried out using PBMCs. The receptors here all came from a woman aged 25 to 39 in good health and CMV-seronegative.

As regards this clone: The same CDR3 can be traced to other DNA sequences in this sample. The chain recombines TRBV27 with TRBJ2-3, with 9 bases matching TRBD1. V lost 5 bases and J lost 0; bases outside the gene matches: 3. Looked up from germline, CDR1 is MNHEY and CDR2 is SMNVEV (reference sequence). The CDR3 is made up of 15 amino acids. The CDR3 loop reads CASSLGTGSTDTQYF. For the CDR3, the DNA is TGTGCCAGCAGTCTAGGGACAGGGAGCACAGATACGCAGTATTTT.

The chain couples TRBV13 to TRBJ2-3, with D perhaps matching TRBD2 (5 bases). The CDR3 runs to 15 residues. CDR1 and CDR2 from the germline V gene are PRHDT and FYEKMQ (reference sequence). Trimming shortened V by 5 bases and J by 2 bases, and 14 bases separated the two germline ends. The CDR3 DNA is TGTGCCAGCAGCACCCGGGATACCTACACAGATACGCAGTATTTT. Protein product: CASSTRDTYTDTQYF.

The chain employs TRBV7-9 and TRBJ2-7; D may be TRBD1 (6 bases). V was shortened by 4 bases and J by 3 bases, with 16 bases between the two germline ends. The CDR3 totals 15 residues. Germline assignment: CDR1 SEHNR and CDR2 FQNEAQ (reference sequence). This CDR3 reads CASSSDRYYDYEQYF. The CDR3 region has the DNA TGTGCCAGCAGCTCCGACAGGTATTACGACTACGAGCAGTACTTC.

The rearrangement uses TRBV13 and TRBJ2-7, with D possibly being TRBD2 (6 bases). This CDR3 spans 15 amino acids. V was cut by 2 bases and J by 3 bases, with 14 bases left in between. Germline lookup yields CDR1 PRHDT and CDR2 FYEKMQ (reference sequence). This chain's CDR3 is CASSLFGGAHYEQYF. The CDR3 coding sequence is TGTGCCAGCAGCTTATTTGGCGGGGCTCACTACGAGCAGTACTTC.

The chain is built from TRBV30 and TRBJ1-1; TRBD1 is a possible D gene (5 bases). Per the germline V gene, CDR1 is GTSNPN and CDR2 is SVGIG (reference sequence). The CDR3 extends over 9 amino acids. V dropped 8 bases and J dropped 11 bases, with 12 bases sitting between them. CDR3 loop: CALDRGAFF. The CDR3 region has the DNA TGTGCCCTTGATAGGGGTGCTTTCTTT.

The chain recombines TRBV11-2 with TRBJ1-1; D not resolved. Germline values: CDR1 SGHAT, CDR2 FQNNGV. The CDR3 totals 12 residues. V lost 5 bases to trimming and J lost 5 bases, with 9 bases between them. CDR3 amino acids: CASSPLRTEAFF. The CDR3 DNA reads as TGTGCCAGCAGCCCGCTCAGGACTGAAGCTTTCTTT. Combining the CDR3 with reference TRBV11-2 and TRBJ1-1 gives the whole variable domain EAGVAQSPRYKIIEKRQSVAFWCNPISGHATLYWYQQILGQGPKLLIQFQNNGVVDDSQLPKDRFSAERLKGVDSTLKIQPAKLEDSAVYLCASSPLRTEAFFGQGTRLTVV.

The CDR3 loop is CASSSYRGPNTGELFF. The CDR3 DNA sequence: TGTGCCAGCTCATCTTACAGGGGGCCGAACACCGGGGAGCTGTTTTTT. The chain carries TRBV18 and TRBJ2-2; TRBD1 aligns across 9 bases. Trimming cost V 5 bases and J 0 bases; bases outside gene matches: 4. CDR1 is KGHSH, CDR2 LQKENI, per germline. The CDR3 runs 16 residues.

This clone appeared a single time. This chain uses TRBV6-1 with TRBJ1-2, with TRBD1 as a possible D gene (6 bases). Germline assignment: CDR1 MNHNS and CDR2 SASEGT. V lost 3 bases and J 0 bases, leaving 8 bases between the germline ends. This CDR3 contains 14 residues. CDR3 region: CASSDRGANYGYTF. CDR3 DNA sequence: TGTGCCAGCAGTGACAGGGGAGCTAACTATGGCTACACCTTC.

This chain joins TRBV5-6 and TRBJ1-1; tentative D call: TRBD1 (6 bases). The CDR3 has 16 residues. CDR1 SGHDT and CDR2 YYEEEE come from the germline V gene. V lost 4 bases and J 1 base, leaving 17 bases between the germline ends. This chain's CDR3 is CASSLTPGGTNTEAFF. The CDR3 nucleotides are TGTGCCAGCAGCCTGACCCCTGGGGGCACGAACACTGAAGCTTTCTTT.

The chain is built from TRBV6-1 and TRBJ2-7; 9 nucleotides line up with TRBD2. In germline, CDR1 is MNHNS, CDR2 SASEGT. J lost 2 bases, V lost 7 bases, and 9 bases had no gene match. This CDR3 comprises 15 residues. The CDR3 coding sequence is TGTGCCAGCACCCCTGCTAGCGGGACTCCCTACGAGCAGTACTTC. This encodes CASTPASGTPYEQYF.

The rearrangement links TRBV4-3 to TRBJ1-2; possibly TRBD1 for D (5 bases). Germline-derived CDR1 and CDR2 are LGHNA and YSLEER. The CDR3 has 15 residues. Between the trimmed V and J ends, which lost 1 base and 3 bases, there was a span of 12 bases. The CDR3: CASSQVAGQDYGYTF. The CDR3 DNA is TGCGCCAGCAGCCAAGTGGCAGGGCAGGACTATGGCTACACCTTC.

This rearrangement joins TRBV6-5 to TRBJ2-7, with 9 bases matching TRBD1. Germline lookup yields CDR1 MNHEY and CDR2 SVGAGI. The CDR3 runs to 14 residues. With V trimmed by 6 bases and J by 0 bases, 3 bases remained unmatched. For the CDR3, the DNA is TGTGCCAGCAGAACAGGGGGCAGCTCCTACGAGCAGTACTTC. Residues: CASRTGGSSYEQYF.

The rearrangement uses TRBV6-1 and TRBJ1-6; a possible D gene is TRBD1 (6 bases). V was trimmed by 1 base and J by 13 bases, leaving 14 bases between them. The CDR3 has 14 amino acids. CDR1 is MNHNS and CDR2 is SASEGT in the germline V gene. CDR3 nucleotides: TGTGCCAGCAGTGAAGATGAGACAGGACTTCCCCTCCACTTT. Translation gives CASSEDETGLPLHF.

The V gene is TRBV7-2, the J gene TRBJ1-2, with a possible D match to TRBD1 (6 bases). Trimming pared 0 bases from V and 4 bases from J, leaving 9 bases between. The CDR3 covers 14 residues. Per germline, CDR1 SGHTA and CDR2 FQGNSA. The CDR3 nucleotides read TGTGCCAGCAGCTTAGCCCAGGGGAGCTATGGCTACACCTTC. This gives the protein CASSLAQGSYGYTF.

V gene TRBV5-5 combines with J gene TRBJ2-3; 8 positions agree with TRBD1. The trim removed 4 bases at V and 3 bases at J, leaving 4 bases unmatched. Germline assignment: CDR1 SGHKS and CDR2 YYEKEE (reference sequence). The CDR3 sequence is 14 residues long. CDR3 sequence (DNA): TGTGCCAGCAGCCCAGGGGGCAAAACAGATACGCAGTATTTT. It codes for CASSPGGKTDTQYF.

The chain employs TRBV20-1 and TRBJ2-5; maybe TRBD1 (6 bases). The CDR3 loop spans 11 amino acids. The germline V gene has CDR1 DFQATT and CDR2 SNEGSKA (reference sequence). CDR3 DNA sequence: TGCAGCGCTCACAGGGCTGGGACCCAGTACTTC. It yields the protein CSAHRAGTQYF.

The chain recombines TRBV9 with TRBJ2-2; D perhaps matches TRBD1 (6 bases). The CDR3 sequence is 14 residues long. The germline V and J ends were trimmed by 6 bases and 0 bases, with 9 bases remaining between them. Germline CDR1 and CDR2: SGDLS and YYNGEE. The CDR3 loop reads CASTGGSNTGELFF. In DNA form, the CDR3 reads TGTGCCAGCACTGGGGGCTCGAACACCGGGGAGCTGTTTTTT. The full variable domain, rest sourced from reference TRBV9 and TRBJ2-2, is DSGVTQTPKHLITATGQRVTLRCSPRSGDLSVYWYQQSLDQGLQFLIQYYNGEERAKGNILERFSAQQFPDLHSELNLSSLELGDSALYFCASTGGSNTGELFFGEGSRLTVL.

The CDR3 spells CASSATRIRTLSPLHF. CDR3 nucleotide sequence: TGTGCCAGCAGTGCAACAAGAATACGGACACTTTCACCCCTCCACTTT. The rearrangement uses TRBV6-1 and TRBJ1-6, with TRBD1 as a possible D gene (5 bases). V lost 4 bases and J 9 bases, leaving 19 bases between the germline ends. The germline CDR1 and CDR2 sequences are MNHNS and SASEGT. The CDR3 totals 16 residues.

The chain joins TRBV7-8 to TRBJ1-1, with D tentatively TRBD1 (5 bases). The CDR3 length is 16 residues. Germline-derived CDR1 and CDR2 are SGHVS and FQNEAQ. V lost 1 base, J lost 4 bases, and 16 bases lay in between. The CDR3 nucleotides are TGTGCCAGCAGCTTAGTAATTCGGGGGAGGGGCACTGAAGCTTTCTTT. As protein: CASSLVIRGRGTEAFF.

This clone occurred once. J is TRBJ2-5 and V is TRBV11-3, with 7 bases aligning to TRBD1. Losses at the gene ends were 1 base for V and 2 bases for J; bases not matched to a gene: 4. Germline CDR1 is SGHNT and CDR2 is YENEEA. The CDR3 is 15 residues long. The CDR3 sequence is CASSLGSGQQETQYF. The CDR3 DNA is TGTGCCAGCAGCTTAGGTTCGGGACAGCAAGAGACCCAGTACTTC.

The J gene is TRBJ1-1, the V gene TRBV27; 7 bases agree with TRBD1. Germline loops: CDR1 MNHEY, CDR2 SMNVEV (reference sequence). Trimming cost V 2 bases and J 1 base; bases outside gene matches: 1. The CDR3 covers 14 residues. CDR3 loop: CASSLQGENTEAFF. As DNA, the CDR3 is TGTGCCAGCAGTTTACAGGGGGAGAACACTGAAGCTTTCTTT.